Listed below are T cell receptor beta chains from one sample, sequenced in a study of CD8 T cells in ankylosing spondylitis. From the 5' RACE reads, TCRdb called clonotypes with MiXCR, one entry per CDR3 protein. The sample includes about 42,000 distinct CDR3 sequences, less than 3% of them seen just once. The sample comprised blood, either unsorted or a sorted T cell fraction (not recorded which). The receptors here all came from a male donor with ankylosing spondylitis or in good health (not recorded which). CDR3s include the opening cysteine and the closing phenylalanine or tryptophan. D genes are given only for firm matches. The size entry is marked missing in some rows and otherwise reads once, few, many or a size class.

d_gene	v_gene	abundance	j_gene	CDR3aa	CDR3nt
-	TRBV9	many	TRBJ1-2	CASSVDLADYNGYTF	TGTGCCAGCAGCGTAGACTTGGCGGACTATAATGGCTACACCTTC
-	TRBV9	many	TRBJ2-2	CASSTRGVSGELFF	TGTGCCAGCAGCACGCGTGGCGTTTCCGGGGAGCTGTTTTTT
-	TRBV9	many	TRBJ2-3	CASSAPDSHERSDTQYF	TGTGCCAGCAGCGCCCCGGACTCGCACGAAAGGTCAGATACGCAGTATTTT
TRBD1	TRBV9	many	TRBJ2-5	CASSAMTGSETQYF	TGTGCCAGCAGCGCTATGACAGGGAGTGAGACCCAGTACTTC
-	TRBV9	few	TRBJ2-6	CASKGGSGANVLTF	TGTGCCTCCAAAGGGGGGAGTGGGGCCAACGTCCTGACTTTC
-	TRBV9	many	TRBJ2-7	CASSVDGRAYEQYF	TGTGCCAGCAGCGTAGACGGCAGGGCCTACGAGCAGTACTTC
-	TRBV9	many	TRBJ2-2	CASSAYWNTGELFF	TGTGCCAGCAGCGCCTACTGGAACACCGGGGAGCTGTTTTTT
TRBD2	TRBV9	many	TRBJ2-2	CASSATGGAGELFF	TGTGCCAGCAGCGCGACGGGAGGGGCCGGGGAGCTGTTTTTT
TRBD2	TRBV9	many	TRBJ2-7	CASSAGGGVREQYF	TGTGCCAGCAGCGCGGGGGGGGGAGTGCGCGAGCAGTACTTC
TRBD1	TRBV9	many	TRBJ1-1	CASSARQGGDTEAFF	TGTGCCAGCAGCGCCCGACAGGGGGGGGACACTGAAGCTTTCTTT
-	TRBV9	many	TRBJ1-1	CASSGGGRTEAFF	TGTGCCAGCTCGGGAGGGGGGCGGACTGAAGCTTTCTTT
-	TRBV19	many	TRBJ2-5	CAYPGNEETQYF	TGTGCCTACCCAGGGAACGAGGAGACCCAGTACTTC
-	TRBV9	many	TRBJ1-6	CASSGGNSPLHF	TGTGCCAGCAGCGGGGGGAATTCACCCCTCCACTTT
-	TRBV9	many	TRBJ2-4	CASSVEDSIAKNIQYF	TGTGCCAGCAGCGTAGAGGACAGTATAGCCAAAAACATTCAGTACTTC
TRBD1	TRBV9	many	TRBJ2-5	CASSGRDRDQLETQYF	TGTGCCAGCAGCGGAAGGGACAGGGATCAATTAGAGACCCAGTACTTC
-	TRBV9	many	TRBJ2-3	CASSSEWGADTQYF	TGTGCCAGCAGCTCCGAGTGGGGGGCAGATACGCAGTATTTT
TRBD2	TRBV9	many	TRBJ2-5	CASSVAGGTQETQYF	TGTGCCAGCAGCGTAGCGGGAGGGACGCAAGAGACCCAGTACTTC
TRBD1	TRBV9	many	TRBJ1-1	CASSAGQGVTEAFF	TGTGCCAGCAGCGCGGGACAGGGTGTCACTGAAGCTTTCTTT
-	TRBV9	many	TRBJ2-2	CASSVSGRHTGELFF	TGTGCCAGCAGCGTATCAGGGAGACACACCGGGGAGCTGTTTTTT
-	TRBV9	many	TRBJ2-1	CASSVAHGLEYNEQFF	TGTGCCAGCAGCGTAGCCCACGGACTGGAGTACAATGAGCAGTTCTTC
-	TRBV9	many	TRBJ2-3	CASSVSQYPDTQYF	TGTGCCAGCAGCGTAAGCCAGTACCCAGATACGCAGTATTTT
-	TRBV9	many	TRBJ1-1	CASSPTPLDTEAFF	TGTGCCAGCAGCCCAACTCCATTAGACACTGAAGCTTTCTTT
-	TRBV9	many	TRBJ2-1	CASSQQLASPVGQFF	TGTGCCAGCAGCCAGCAACTAGCATCTCCCGTGGGGCAGTTCTTC
-	TRBV9	-	TRBJ2-3	CPSSVTGASTDTQYF	TGTCCCAGCAGCGTAACCGGGGCTAGCACAGATACACAGTATTTT
-	TRBV9	many	TRBJ2-3	CASSVGTSNTDTQYF	TGTGCCAGCAGCGTAGGGACTTCTAACACAGATACGCAGTATTTT
-	TRBV9	few	TRBJ2-2	CASSLQSGGELFF	TGTGCCAGCAGCCTACAATCAGGGGGGGAGCTGTTTTTT
-	TRBV9	many	TRBJ2-1	CASSVSTASSYNEQFF	TGTGCCAGCAGCGTCTCTACGGCCAGCTCCTACAATGAGCAGTTCTTC
TRBD2	TRBV9	many	TRBJ2-7	CASSGGLADEQYF	TGTGCCAGCAGCGGGGGACTAGCGGACGAGCAGTACTTC
TRBD1	TRBV9	many	TRBJ1-2	CASSPITGTGSGYTF	TGTGCCAGCAGCCCTATTACCGGGACAGGGTCTGGCTACACCTTC
TRBD2	TRBV9	many	TRBJ2-3	CASSAGLATDTQYF	TGTGCCAGCAGCGCGGGACTAGCAACAGATACGCAGTATTTT
-	TRBV9	many	TRBJ1-1	CASSALGIRDTEAFF	TGTGCCAGCAGCGCCCTGGGGATAAGGGACACTGAAGCTTTCTTT
-	TRBV9	many	TRBJ2-6	CASSVVRSSGANVLTF	TGTGCCAGCAGCGTAGTAAGGTCCTCTGGGGCCAACGTCCTGACTTTC
-	TRBV9	many	TRBJ1-3	CASRGSGTALYF	TGTGCCAGCCGAGGCAGTGGAACGGCCCTATATTTT
-	TRBV9	many	TRBJ1-6	CASSVDVGTRPLHF	TGTGCCAGCAGCGTAGACGTCGGGACGAGGCCCCTCCACTTT
TRBD2	TRBV9	many	TRBJ2-1	CASSEGLAGSGEQFF	TGTGCCAGCAGCGAGGGACTAGCGGGGAGTGGTGAGCAGTTCTTC
TRBD1	TRBV9	-	TRBJ2-7	CASSVADRIYEQYF	TGTGCCAGCAGCGTAGCGGACAGGATCTACGAGCAGTACTTC
TRBD1	TRBV9	many	TRBJ2-7	CASSVGQGEGYEQYF	TGTGCCAGCAGCGTAGGACAGGGGGAAGGCTACGAGCAGTACTTC
TRBD1	TRBV9	many	TRBJ2-7	CASSAGTGHSYEQYF	TGTGCCAGCAGCGCTGGGACAGGGCACTCCTACGAGCAGTACTTC
TRBD2	TRBV9	-	TRBJ2-5	CATSVLAGAETQHF	TGTGCCACCAGCGTCTTAGCGGGAGCAGAGACCCAGCACTTC
TRBD2	TRBV9	many	TRBJ2-1	CASSVATSGDSYNEQFF	TGTGCCAGCAGCGTAGCGACTAGCGGGGACTCCTACAATGAGCAGTTCTTC
-	TRBV9	few	TRBJ1-1	CASSVTDSEEAFF	TGTGCCAGCAGCGTAACGGACAGCGAAGAAGCTTTCTTT
-	TRBV9	many	TRBJ2-7	CASSVGLLPDEQYF	TGTGCCAGCAGCGTTGGACTGCTTCCCGACGAGCAGTACTTC
TRBD2	TRBV9	many	TRBJ2-7	CASSVDPSGSSYEQYF	TGTGCCAGCAGCGTAGATCCTAGCGGAAGCTCCTACGAGCAGTACTTC
TRBD2	TRBV9	many	TRBJ2-5	CASSVGPGGAEIQETQYF	TGTGCCAGCAGCGTAGGCCCCGGGGGGGCGGAGATCCAAGAGACCCAGTACTTC
-	TRBV9	many	TRBJ2-5	CASSVASGDGTQYF	TGTGCCAGCAGCGTAGCCAGTGGCGATGGGACCCAGTACTTC
TRBD2	TRBV9	many	TRBJ2-1	CASSVGTSGVDEQFF	TGTGCCAGCAGCGTTGGGACTAGCGGGGTGGATGAGCAGTTCTTC
-	TRBV9	many	TRBJ2-3	CASSVEGSSTDTQYF	TGTGCCAGCAGCGTAGAAGGTTCGAGCACAGATACGCAGTATTTT
-	TRBV9	many	TRBJ2-1	CASSGALRGSYNEQFF	TGTGCCAGCAGCGGCGCGTTAAGGGGCTCCTACAATGAGCAGTTCTTC
-	TRBV9	many	TRBJ1-2	CASSVDPGNYGYTF	TGTGCCAGCAGCGTAGATCCGGGCAACTATGGCTACACCTTC
TRBD2	TRBV9	many	TRBJ2-3	CASSPLRRAGVDTQYF	TGTGCCAGCAGCCCCCTCCGGCGAGCGGGAGTGGATACGCAGTATTTT
-	TRBV9	many	TRBJ1-4	CASSVAPTGLDEKLFF	TGTGCCAGCAGCGTAGCCCCGACGGGGCTGGATGAAAAACTGTTTTTT
-	TRBV9	many	TRBJ1-1	CASTNPGTGAFF	TGTGCCAGCACGAACCCTGGTACTGGAGCTTTCTTT
-	TRBV9	many	TRBJ2-7	CASSPWGASYEQYF	TGTGCCAGCAGCCCCTGGGGGGCTTCCTACGAGCAGTACTTC
TRBD2	TRBV9	-	TRBJ2-2	CASSVQREHGELFF	TGTGCCAGCAGCGTTCAGCGGGAGCACGGGGAGCTGTTTTTT
-	TRBV9	many	TRBJ1-2	CASSPSSSPYGYTF	TGTGCCAGCAGCCCCTCCAGTTCCCCCTATGGCTACACCTTC
-	TRBV9	many	TRBJ2-5	CASSGLRETQYF	TGTGCCAGCAGCGGCCTTCGGGAGACCCAGTACTTC
TRBD2	TRBV9	many	TRBJ2-2	CASSVGGEATGELFF	TGTGCCAGCAGCGTTGGGGGGGAGGCCACCGGGGAGCTGTTTTTT